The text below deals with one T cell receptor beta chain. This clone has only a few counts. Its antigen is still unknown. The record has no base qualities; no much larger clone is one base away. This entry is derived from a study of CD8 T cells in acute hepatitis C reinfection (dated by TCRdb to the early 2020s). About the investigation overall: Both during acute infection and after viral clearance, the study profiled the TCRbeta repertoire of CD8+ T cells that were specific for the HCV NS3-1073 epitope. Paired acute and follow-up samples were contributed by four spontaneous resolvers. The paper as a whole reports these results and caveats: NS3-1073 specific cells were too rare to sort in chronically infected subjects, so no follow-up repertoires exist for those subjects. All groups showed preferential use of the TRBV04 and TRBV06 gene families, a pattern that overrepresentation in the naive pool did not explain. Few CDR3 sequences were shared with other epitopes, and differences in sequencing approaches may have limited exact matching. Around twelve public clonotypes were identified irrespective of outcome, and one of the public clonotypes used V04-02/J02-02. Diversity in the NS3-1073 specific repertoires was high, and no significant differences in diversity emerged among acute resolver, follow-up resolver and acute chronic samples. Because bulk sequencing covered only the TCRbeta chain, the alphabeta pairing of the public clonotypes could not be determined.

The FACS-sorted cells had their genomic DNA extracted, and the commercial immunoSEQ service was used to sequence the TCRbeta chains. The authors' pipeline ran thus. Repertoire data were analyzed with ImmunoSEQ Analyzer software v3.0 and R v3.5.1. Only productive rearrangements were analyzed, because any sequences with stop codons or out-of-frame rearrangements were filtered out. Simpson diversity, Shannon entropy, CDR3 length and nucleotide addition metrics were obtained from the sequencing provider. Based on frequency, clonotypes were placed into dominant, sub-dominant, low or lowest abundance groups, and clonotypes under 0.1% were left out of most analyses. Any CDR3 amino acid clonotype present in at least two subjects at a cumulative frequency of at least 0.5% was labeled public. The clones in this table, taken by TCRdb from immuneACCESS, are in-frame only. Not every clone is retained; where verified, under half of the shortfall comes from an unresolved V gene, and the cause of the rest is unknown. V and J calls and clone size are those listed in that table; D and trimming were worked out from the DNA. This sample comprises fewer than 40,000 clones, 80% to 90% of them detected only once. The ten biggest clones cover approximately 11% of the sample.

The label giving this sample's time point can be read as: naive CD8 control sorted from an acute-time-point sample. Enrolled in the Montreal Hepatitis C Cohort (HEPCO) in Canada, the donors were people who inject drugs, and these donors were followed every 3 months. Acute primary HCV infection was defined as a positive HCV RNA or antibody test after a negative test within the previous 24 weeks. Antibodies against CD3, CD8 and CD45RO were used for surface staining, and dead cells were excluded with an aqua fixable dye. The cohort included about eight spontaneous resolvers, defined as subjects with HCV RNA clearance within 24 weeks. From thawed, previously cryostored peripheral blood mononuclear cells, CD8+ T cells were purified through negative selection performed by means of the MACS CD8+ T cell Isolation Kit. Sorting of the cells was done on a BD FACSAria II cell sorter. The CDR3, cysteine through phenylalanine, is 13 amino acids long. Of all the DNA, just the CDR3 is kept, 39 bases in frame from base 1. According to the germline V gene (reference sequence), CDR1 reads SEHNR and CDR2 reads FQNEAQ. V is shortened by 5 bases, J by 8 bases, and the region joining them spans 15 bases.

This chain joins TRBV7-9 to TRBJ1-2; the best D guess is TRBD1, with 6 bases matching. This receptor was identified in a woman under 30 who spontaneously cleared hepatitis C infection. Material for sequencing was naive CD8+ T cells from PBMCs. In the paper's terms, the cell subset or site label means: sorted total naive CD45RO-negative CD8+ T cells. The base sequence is TGTGCCAGCAGCCCAAACAGGGAGGGCGGCTACACCTTC. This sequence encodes CASSPNREGGYTF.